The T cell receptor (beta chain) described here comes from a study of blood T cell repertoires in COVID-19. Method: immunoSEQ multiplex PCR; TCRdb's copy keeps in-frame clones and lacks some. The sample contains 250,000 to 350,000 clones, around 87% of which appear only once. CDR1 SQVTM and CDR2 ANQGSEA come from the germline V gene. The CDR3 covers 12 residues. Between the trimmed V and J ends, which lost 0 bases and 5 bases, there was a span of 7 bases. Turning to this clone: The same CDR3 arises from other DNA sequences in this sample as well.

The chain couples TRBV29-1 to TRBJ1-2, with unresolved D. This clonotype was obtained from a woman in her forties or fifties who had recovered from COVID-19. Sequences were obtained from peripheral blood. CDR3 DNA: TGCAGCGTTGAAGATCTGTCGTATGGCTACACCTTC. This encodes CSVEDLSYGYTF.